This is a list of T cell receptor beta chains from one sample in a study of T-cell reconstitution after alpha-beta-depleted transplantation in children. TCRdb reprocessed the PCR reads via MiXCR and lists one record per CDR3 protein. The repertoire consists of some 200,000 distinct CDR3 sequences, with around 7% occurring once and the leading ten covering approximately 3%. This material consisted of PBMCs from the stem cell graft donor, taken from the stem cell graft. The receptor source for this set is a human donor who donated a stem cell graft to a child with Wiskott-Aldrich syndrome. CDR3s include the opening cysteine and the closing phenylalanine or tryptophan. D genes are given only for firm matches. Not all rows give a size; the values are once, few, many and, for expanded clones, a class.

V	D	J	size	CDR3	DNA
TRBV20-1	NA	TRBJ1-1	many	CSARGLSGTEAFF	TGCAGTGCTAGAGGGCTCTCGGGGACTGAAGCTTTCTTT
TRBV4-3	TRBD2	TRBJ2-5	many	CASSQELGLAGGETQYF	TGCGCCAGCAGCCAAGAACTGGGACTAGCGGGAGGAGAGACCCAGTACTTC
TRBV7-2	NA	TRBJ2-1	few	CASSLSLSSYNEQFF	TGTGCCAGCAGCTTAAGCCTGAGCTCCTACAATGAGCAGTTCTTC
TRBV5-1	NA	TRBJ1-3	NA	CASSLSTGLNSGNTIYF	TGCGCCAGCAGCTTGAGTACCGGACTGAACTCTGGAAACACCATATATTTT
TRBV29-1	NA	TRBJ1-1	many	CSVAAIGQKNTEAFF	TGCAGCGTTGCGGCGATCGGGCAGAAGAACACTGAAGCTTTCTTT
TRBV7-9	TRBD1	TRBJ2-7	NA	CASSSGTGYDYEQYF	TGTGCCAGCAGCTCCGGGACAGGGTATGACTACGAGCAGTACTTC
TRBV5-5	NA	TRBJ2-5	many	CASSPAGTVQETQYF	TGTGCCAGCAGCCCGGCAGGGACGGTTCAAGAGACCCAGTACTTC
TRBV20-1	TRBD2	TRBJ2-7	few	CSANGGRSSYEQYF	TGCAGTGCTAATGGCGGGAGGTCGTCCTACGAGCAGTACTTC
TRBV5-6	TRBD1	TRBJ2-3	many	CASSLRATGSTDTQYF	TGTGCCAGCAGCTTGAGGGCGACAGGGAGCACAGATACGCAGTATTTT
TRBV5-1	NA	TRBJ1-1	many	CASSVTGTTNTEAFF	TGCGCCAGCAGCGTAACAGGGACAACCAACACTGAAGCTTTCTTT
TRBV5-1	NA	TRBJ2-7	NA	CASSSGTPVGSEQYF	TGCGCCAGCAGCTCCGGGACTCCCGTGGGTTCCGAGCAGTACTTC
TRBV6-5	NA	TRBJ1-1	many	CASSYAESGNTEAFF	TGTGCCAGCAGTTACGCCGAGTCGGGGAACACTGAAGCTTTCTTT
TRBV7-2	NA	TRBJ1-1	many	CASSLVGAFTEAFF	TGTGCCAGCAGCTTAGTGGGGGCTTTTACTGAAGCTTTCTTT
TRBV6-5	NA	TRBJ2-2	many	CASSYLGTGELFF	TGTGCCAGCAGTTACCTTGGCACCGGGGAGCTGTTTTTT
TRBV5-4	NA	TRBJ1-2	many	CASSEVQSYGYTF	TGTGCCAGCAGCGAAGTACAGAGCTATGGCTACACCTTC
TRBV7-2	NA	TRBJ2-1	few	CASSLAGKRVNEQFF	TGTGCCAGCAGCTTAGCAGGGAAGAGGGTAAATGAGCAGTTCTTC
TRBV5-1	NA	TRBJ1-4	few	CASSPGQIYNEKLFF	TGCGCCAGCAGCCCTGGACAGATATATAATGAAAAACTGTTTTTT
TRBV11-3	NA	TRBJ2-1	many	CASSLVANLPYNEQFF	TGTGCCAGCAGCTTAGTTGCCAACTTACCCTACAATGAGCAGTTCTTC
TRBV12-3/TRBV12-4	TRBD1	TRBJ2-7	many	CASNFNRGSGDEQYF	TGTGCCAGCAACTTCAACAGGGGAAGTGGGGACGAGCAGTACTTC
TRBV12-3/TRBV12-4	TRBD2	TRBJ2-1	many	CASSHSGDTYNEQFF	TGTGCCAGCAGCCATAGCGGGGACACCTACAATGAGCAGTTCTTC
TRBV12-3/TRBV12-4	NA	TRBJ1-1	many	CASTATGAQGAFF	TGTGCCAGCACCGCCACGGGGGCGCAGGGAGCTTTCTTT
TRBV6-5	NA	TRBJ1-2	few	CASSSLTDNYGYTF	TGTGCCAGCAGTTCCCTTACCGATAACTATGGCTACACCTTC
TRBV5-6	NA	TRBJ2-1	few	CASTQQGPGYNEQFF	TGTGCCAGCACCCAACAGGGACCAGGTTACAATGAGCAGTTCTTC
TRBV20-1	TRBD2	TRBJ2-4	NA	CSAMRDYVNIQYF	TGCAGTGCTATGCGGGACTACGTAAACATTCAGTACTTC
TRBV6-2/TRBV6-3	NA	TRBJ1-2	many	CASKSWGQSAYGYTF	TGTGCCAGCAAGTCTTGGGGGCAGTCGGCATATGGCTACACCTTC
TRBV6-1	TRBD1	TRBJ1-2	many	CASSGLGQGDYGYTF	TGTGCCAGCAGTGGACTCGGACAGGGAGACTATGGCTACACCTTC
TRBV20-1	TRBD2	TRBJ2-3	many	CSALTSGTGTDTQYF	TGCAGTGCGTTAACTAGCGGGACGGGTACAGATACGCAGTATTTT
TRBV30	NA	TRBJ2-2	NA	CAWSHIRDHGELFF	TGTGCCTGGAGCCATATCAGGGATCACGGGGAGCTGTTTTTT
TRBV5-6	TRBD2	TRBJ2-1	many	CASSWETSANNEQFF	TGTGCCAGCAGCTGGGAGACTAGCGCGAACAATGAGCAGTTCTTC
TRBV29-1	TRBD2	TRBJ2-1	many	CSVPSGRGSYNEQFF	TGCAGCGTTCCAAGCGGGAGGGGGTCCTACAATGAGCAGTTCTTC
TRBV7-9	NA	TRBJ2-7	NA	CASSLGLGSPAEQYF	TGTGCCAGCAGCTTAGGTTTGGGCAGCCCCGCCGAGCAGTACTTC
TRBV12-3/TRBV12-4	TRBD1	TRBJ1-1	many	CASSSQPGQTEAFF	TGTGCCAGCAGTTCCCAACCGGGACAGACTGAAGCTTTCTTT
TRBV11-2	NA	TRBJ2-1	many	CASSAESLDRTTRLGQFF	TGTGCCAGCAGCGCTGAGTCGTTAGATAGGACCACACGACTCGGGCAGTTCTTC
TRBV27	NA	TRBJ2-7	NA	CASSPRSSSYEQYF	TGTGCCAGCAGTCCGAGGTCTAGCTCCTACGAGCAGTACTTC
TRBV12-3/TRBV12-4	NA	TRBJ1-1	many	CASSFAGRDTEAFF	TGTGCCAGCAGTTTCGCCGGGAGGGACACTGAAGCTTTCTTT
TRBV7-6	TRBD2	TRBJ2-3	NA	CASSRLATLITDTQYF	TGTGCCAGCAGCCGACTAGCGACATTAATCACAGATACGCAGTATTTT
TRBV20-1	NA	TRBJ2-2	many	CSARGSARGEDTGELFF	TGCAGTGCTAGAGGATCAGCTAGAGGAGAGGACACCGGGGAGCTGTTTTTT
TRBV20-1	TRBD1	TRBJ2-3	many	CSARDTQGVFTDTQYF	TGCAGTGCTAGAGATACGCAGGGGGTTTTCACAGATACGCAGTATTTT
TRBV24-1	TRBD2	TRBJ2-2	many	CATSTGLATGELFF	TGTGCCACCAGTACGGGACTAGCGACCGGGGAGCTGTTTTTT
TRBV29-1	TRBD1	TRBJ2-7	many	CSVLGQGVTYEQYF	TGCAGCGTTTTAGGACAGGGAGTCACCTACGAGCAGTACTTC
TRBV20-1	NA	TRBJ2-7	many	CSATTESSYEQYF	TGCAGTGCTACTACAGAGAGCTCCTACGAGCAGTACTTC
TRBV12-3/TRBV12-4	NA	TRBJ1-5	many	CASSSNRNQPQHF	TGTGCCAGCAGTTCTAACAGGAATCAGCCCCAGCATTTT
TRBV12-3/TRBV12-4	NA	TRBJ1-5	NA	CASRSGEGPNQPQHF	TGTGCCAGCAGGTCGGGGGAAGGGCCTAATCAGCCCCAGCATTTT
TRBV12-3/TRBV12-4	TRBD2	TRBJ2-1	many	CASSLVTSAPEQFF	TGTGCCAGCAGTTTAGTGACTAGCGCCCCTGAGCAGTTCTTC
TRBV29-1	TRBD1	TRBJ2-5	many	CSVALGQVKLETQYF	TGCAGCGTTGCTCTGGGACAGGTGAAGTTAGAGACCCAGTACTTC
TRBV25-1	NA	TRBJ1-5	few	CASSESWGGQPQHF	TGTGCCAGCAGTGAATCCTGGGGTGGTCAGCCCCAGCATTTT
TRBV5-1	NA	TRBJ2-3	many	CASSFSQGPDTQYF	TGCGCCAGCAGTTTCAGTCAGGGCCCAGATACGCAGTATTTT
TRBV6-2/TRBV6-3	NA	TRBJ2-1	many	CASSYGRGGFF	TGTGCCAGCAGTTACGGGAGGGGGGGATTCTTC
TRBV10-3	TRBD2	TRBJ2-7	many	CAISDWGGRVDYEQYF	TGTGCCATCAGTGATTGGGGCGGGAGGGTTGACTACGAGCAGTACTTC
TRBV14	TRBD2	TRBJ2-1	NA	CASSRTSGVNEQFF	TGTGCCAGCAGCCGAACTAGCGGGGTTAATGAGCAGTTCTTC
TRBV12-3/TRBV12-4	NA	TRBJ1-1	many	CASSPRRQVHTEAFF	TGTGCCAGCAGTCCCCGGCGACAGGTGCACACTGAAGCTTTCTTT
TRBV6-1	TRBD1	TRBJ2-3	few	CASSEATRGPLGTDTQYF	TGTGCCAGCAGTGAAGCCACCAGGGGGCCACTTGGCACAGATACGCAGTATTTT
TRBV3-1	NA	TRBJ2-7	many	CASSVLRGGYEQYF	TGTGCCAGCAGCGTCCTACGTGGGGGCTACGAGCAGTACTTC